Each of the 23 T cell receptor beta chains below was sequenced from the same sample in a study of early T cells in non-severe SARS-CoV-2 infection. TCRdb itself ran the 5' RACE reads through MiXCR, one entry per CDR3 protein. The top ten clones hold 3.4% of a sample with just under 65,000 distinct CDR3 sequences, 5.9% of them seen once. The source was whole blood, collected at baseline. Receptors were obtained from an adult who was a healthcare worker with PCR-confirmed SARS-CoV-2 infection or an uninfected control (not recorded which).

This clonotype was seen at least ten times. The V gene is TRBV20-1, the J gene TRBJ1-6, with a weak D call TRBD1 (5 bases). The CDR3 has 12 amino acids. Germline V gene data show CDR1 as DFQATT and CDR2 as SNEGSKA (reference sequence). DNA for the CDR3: TGCAGCGCGCCGGGGGGAAATTCACCCCTCCACTTT. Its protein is CSAPGGNSPLHF.

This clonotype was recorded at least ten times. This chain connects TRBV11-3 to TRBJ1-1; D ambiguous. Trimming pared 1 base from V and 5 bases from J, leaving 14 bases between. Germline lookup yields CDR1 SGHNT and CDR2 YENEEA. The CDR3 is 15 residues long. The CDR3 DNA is TGTGCCAGCAGCTTAGTCTACCCTTTCGGGACTGAAGCTTTCTTT. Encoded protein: CASSLVYPFGTEAFF.

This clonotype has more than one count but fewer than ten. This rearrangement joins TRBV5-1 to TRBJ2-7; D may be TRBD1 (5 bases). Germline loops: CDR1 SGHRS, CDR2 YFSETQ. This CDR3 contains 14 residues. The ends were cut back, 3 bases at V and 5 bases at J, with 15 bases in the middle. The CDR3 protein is CASSSSMGRDEQYF. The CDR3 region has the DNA TGCGCCAGCAGCTCCTCCATGGGGCGCGACGAGCAGTACTTC.

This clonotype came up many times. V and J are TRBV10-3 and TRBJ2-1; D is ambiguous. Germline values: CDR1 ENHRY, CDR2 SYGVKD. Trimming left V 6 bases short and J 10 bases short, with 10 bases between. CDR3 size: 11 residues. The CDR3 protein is CAIRVLKEQFF. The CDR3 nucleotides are TGTGCCATCAGGGTTCTGAAGGAGCAGTTCTTC.

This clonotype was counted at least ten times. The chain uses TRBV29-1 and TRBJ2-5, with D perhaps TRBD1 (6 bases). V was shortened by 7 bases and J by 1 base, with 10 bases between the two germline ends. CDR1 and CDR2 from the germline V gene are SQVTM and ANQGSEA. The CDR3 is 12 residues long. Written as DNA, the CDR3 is TGCAGCGCCAGGACAGCCCAAGAGACCCAGTACTTC. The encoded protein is CSARTAQETQYF.

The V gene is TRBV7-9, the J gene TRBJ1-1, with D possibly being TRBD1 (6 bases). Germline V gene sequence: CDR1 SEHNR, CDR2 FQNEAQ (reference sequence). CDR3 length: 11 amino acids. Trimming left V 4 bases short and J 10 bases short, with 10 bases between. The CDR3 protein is CASSSPGVAFF. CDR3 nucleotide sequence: TGTGCCAGCAGCTCCCCAGGGGTAGCTTTCTTT.

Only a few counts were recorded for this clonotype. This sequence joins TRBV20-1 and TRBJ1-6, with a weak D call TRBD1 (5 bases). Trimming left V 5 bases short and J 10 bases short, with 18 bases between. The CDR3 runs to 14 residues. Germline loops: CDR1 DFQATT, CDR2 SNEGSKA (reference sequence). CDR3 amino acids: CSAGRDGVSSPLHF. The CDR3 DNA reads TGCAGTGCTGGGCGGGACGGTGTTTCCTCACCCCTCCACTTT.

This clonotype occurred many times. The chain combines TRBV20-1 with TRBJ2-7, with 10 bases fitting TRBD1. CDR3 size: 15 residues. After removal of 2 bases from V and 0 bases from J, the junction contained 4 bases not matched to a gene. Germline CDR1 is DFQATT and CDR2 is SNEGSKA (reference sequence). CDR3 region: CSARPGQGSSYEQYF. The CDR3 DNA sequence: TGCAGTGCTAGACCGGGACAGGGGAGCTCCTACGAGCAGTACTTC.

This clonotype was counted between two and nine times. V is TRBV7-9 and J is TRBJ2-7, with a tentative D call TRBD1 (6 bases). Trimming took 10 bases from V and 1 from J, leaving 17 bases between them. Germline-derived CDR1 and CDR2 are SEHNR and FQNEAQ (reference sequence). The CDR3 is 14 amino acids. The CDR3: CANSTGTYSYEQYF. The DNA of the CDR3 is TGTGCCAACAGTACCGGGACATATTCCTACGAGCAGTACTTC.

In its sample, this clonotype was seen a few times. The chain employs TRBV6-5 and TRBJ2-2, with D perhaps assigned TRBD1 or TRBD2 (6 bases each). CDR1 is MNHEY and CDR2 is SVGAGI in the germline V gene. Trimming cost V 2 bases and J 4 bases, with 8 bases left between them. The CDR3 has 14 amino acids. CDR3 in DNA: TGTGCCAGCAGTTACGAGGGGGGCACCGGGGAGCTGTTTTTT. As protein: CASSYEGGTGELFF.

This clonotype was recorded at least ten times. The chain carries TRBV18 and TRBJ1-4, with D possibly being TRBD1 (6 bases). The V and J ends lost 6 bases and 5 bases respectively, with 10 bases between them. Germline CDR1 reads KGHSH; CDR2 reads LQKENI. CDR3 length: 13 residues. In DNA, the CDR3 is TGTGCCAGCTCGGAACAGGGAAATGAAAAACTGTTTTTT. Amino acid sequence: CASSEQGNEKLFF.

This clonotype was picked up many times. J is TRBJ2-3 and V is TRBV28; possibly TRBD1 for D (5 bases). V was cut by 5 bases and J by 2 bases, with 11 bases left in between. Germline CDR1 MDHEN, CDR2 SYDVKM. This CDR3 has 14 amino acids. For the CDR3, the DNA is TGTGCCAGCAGTAACAGGTCCTTCACAGATACGCAGTATTTT. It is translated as CASSNRSFTDTQYF. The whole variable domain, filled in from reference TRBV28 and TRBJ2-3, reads DVKVTQSSRYLVKRTGEKVFLECVQDMDHENMFWYRQDPGLGLRLIYFSYDVKMKEKGDIPEGYSVSREKKERFSLILESASTNQTSMYLCASSNRSFTDTQYFGPGTRLTVL.

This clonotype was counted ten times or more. CDR3 in DNA: TGTGCCAGCAGCTTCTCCGGGGGGCTGACTGAAGCTTTCTTT. Amino acids: CASSFSGGLTEAFF. This rearrangement joins TRBV7-2 to TRBJ1-1; a possible D gene is TRBD1 (6 bases). The CDR3 runs 14 residues. Germline lookup yields CDR1 SGHTA and CDR2 FQGNSA. The ends were cut back, 3 bases at V and 5 bases at J, with 13 bases in the middle.

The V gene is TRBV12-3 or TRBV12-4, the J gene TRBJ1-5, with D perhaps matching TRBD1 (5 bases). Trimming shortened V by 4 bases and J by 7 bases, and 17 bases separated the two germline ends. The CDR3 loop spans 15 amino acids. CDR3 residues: CASSSPGMDLQPQHF. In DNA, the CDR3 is TGTGCCAGCAGTTCCCCAGGGATGGATTTGCAGCCCCAGCATTTT.

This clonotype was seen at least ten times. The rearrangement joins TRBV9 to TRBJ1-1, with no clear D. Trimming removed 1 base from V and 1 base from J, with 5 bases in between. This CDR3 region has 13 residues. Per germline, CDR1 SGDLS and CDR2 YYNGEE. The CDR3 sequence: CASSVRSNTEAFF. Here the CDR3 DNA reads TGTGCCAGCAGCGTACGGTCGAACACTGAAGCTTTCTTT.

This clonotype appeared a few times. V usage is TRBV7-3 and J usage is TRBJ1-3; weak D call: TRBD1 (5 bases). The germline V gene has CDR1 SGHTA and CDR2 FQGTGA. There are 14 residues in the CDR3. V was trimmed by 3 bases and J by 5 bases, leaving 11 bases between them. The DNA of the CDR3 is TGTGCCAGCAGCTTGGGGACCCCCCGAAACACCATATATTTT. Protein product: CASSLGTPRNTIYF.

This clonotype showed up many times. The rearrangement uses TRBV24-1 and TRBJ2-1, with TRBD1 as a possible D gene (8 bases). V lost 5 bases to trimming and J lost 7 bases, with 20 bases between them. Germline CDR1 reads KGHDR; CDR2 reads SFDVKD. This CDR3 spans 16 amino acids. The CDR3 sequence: CATSVPDRVGGNEQFF. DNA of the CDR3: TGTGCCACCAGTGTCCCGGACAGGGTCGGGGGGAATGAGCAGTTCTTC.

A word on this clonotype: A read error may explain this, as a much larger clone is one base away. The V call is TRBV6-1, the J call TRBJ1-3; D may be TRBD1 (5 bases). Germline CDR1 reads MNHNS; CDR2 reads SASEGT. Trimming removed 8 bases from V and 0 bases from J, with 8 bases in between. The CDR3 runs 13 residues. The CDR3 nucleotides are TGTGCCAGCCCGGACACCTCTGGAAACACCATATATTTT. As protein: CASPDTSGNTIYF.

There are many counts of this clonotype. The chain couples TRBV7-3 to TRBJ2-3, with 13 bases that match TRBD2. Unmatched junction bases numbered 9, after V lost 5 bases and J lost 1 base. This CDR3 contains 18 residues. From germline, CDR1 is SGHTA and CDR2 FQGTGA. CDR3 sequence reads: CASSLRLAGGGGTDTQYF. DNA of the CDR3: TGTGCCAGCAGCCTAAGACTAGCGGGAGGAGGGGGCACAGATACGCAGTATTTT.

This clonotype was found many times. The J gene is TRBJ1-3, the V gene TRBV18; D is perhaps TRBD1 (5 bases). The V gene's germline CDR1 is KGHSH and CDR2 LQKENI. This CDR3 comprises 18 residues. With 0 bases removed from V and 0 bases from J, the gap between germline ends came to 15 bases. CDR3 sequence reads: CASSPPGQGPRSGNTIYF. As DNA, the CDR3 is TGTGCCAGCTCACCACCAGGCCAGGGACCACGCTCTGGAAACACCATATATTTT.

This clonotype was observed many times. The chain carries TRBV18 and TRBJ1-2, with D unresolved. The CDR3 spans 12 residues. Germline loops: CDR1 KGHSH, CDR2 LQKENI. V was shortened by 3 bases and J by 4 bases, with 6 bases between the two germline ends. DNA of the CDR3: TGTGCCAGCTCACCCGACTCCTATGGCTACACCTTC. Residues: CASSPDSYGYTF.

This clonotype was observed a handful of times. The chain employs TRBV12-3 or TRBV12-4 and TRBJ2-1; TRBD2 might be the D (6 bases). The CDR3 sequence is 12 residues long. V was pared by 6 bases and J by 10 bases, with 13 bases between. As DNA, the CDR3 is TGTGCCAGCAGGCCTCAGGGAGGCGAGCAGTTCTTC. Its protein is CASRPQGGEQFF.

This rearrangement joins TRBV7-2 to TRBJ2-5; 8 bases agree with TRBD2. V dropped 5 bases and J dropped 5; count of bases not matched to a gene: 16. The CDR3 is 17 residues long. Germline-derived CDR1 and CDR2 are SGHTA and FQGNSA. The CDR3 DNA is TGTGCCAGCAGCAAAGGGGGGGCTAGCGGGTTCAGGGAGACCCAGTACTTC. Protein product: CASSKGGASGFRETQYF.